The subject of this entry is one T cell receptor (beta chain). This entry comes from a study of blood T cell repertoires in COVID-19. Study summary: Italy, Spain and the United States were the sources of the convalescent and acute COVID-19 samples.

In the authors' workflow: From reference gene primer amplification, estimates of nucleated cell counts were derived. Repertoires were generated with immunoSEQ multiplex PCR, while TCRdb's copy carries only in-frame clones and drops some. That table supplies the V and J calls and clone size; D and trimming were determined from the DNA. The sample includes about 250,000 clones, about 88% seen only once; the top ten take roughly 4.5%. V dropped 5 bases and J dropped 7; count of bases not matched to a gene: 1. The germline V gene encodes CDR1 DFQATT and CDR2 SNEGSKA (reference sequence). This CDR3 has 10 residues.

This clonotype was obtained from a woman in her forties who had recovered from COVID-19. The V gene is TRBV20-1, the J gene TRBJ1-1, with 7 nucleotides matching TRBD1. The sequenced sample was peripheral blood. The CDR3 nucleotides are TGCAGTGCTGGGACAGTTGAAGCTTTCTTT. This codes for CSAGTVEAFF.